The 22 T cell receptor beta chains in this list originate from one sample, sequenced in a study of post-analysis software for immune sequencing data. Study-level results: Patients had higher frequencies than controls of five or six TRBV segments, including TRBV5-6, TRBV5-1 and TRBV20-1.

Their antigen targets remain unknown. Unique molecular identifiers had been added to the TCR beta cDNA libraries. From the PCR reads, TCRdb called clonotypes with MiXCR, one entry per CDR3 protein. The sample includes a few hundred thousand distinct CDR3 sequences, roughly 30% of them seen just once. Source material: blood. The source of these receptors is a girl aged 5-17 years with multiple sclerosis.

On this clonotype itself: Mismatch with germline at one junction end may stem from a read error. This sequence joins TRBV6-5 and TRBJ1-1; 7 bases match TRBD1. This CDR3 has 14 residues. The V gene's germline CDR1 is MNHEY and CDR2 SVGAGI. Here the CDR3 DNA reads TGTGTCAGCAGCCCCGGGACAGTGAACACTGAAGCTTTCTTT. This gives the protein CVSSPGTVNTEAFF.

This clonotype was observed a handful of times. The rearrangement joins TRBV5-1 to TRBJ2-6; unclear D gene. Trimming cost V 4 bases and J 0 bases, with 17 bases left between them. Germline CDR1 SGHRS, CDR2 YFSETQ. This CDR3 contains 18 residues. CDR3 residues: CASSRRWAVPSGANVLTF. In DNA form, the CDR3 reads TGCGCCAGCAGCCGTCGGTGGGCAGTCCCCTCTGGGGCCAACGTCCTGACTTTC.

The genes are TRBV20-1 and TRBJ2-7, with no clear D. The CDR3 extends over 15 amino acids. The germline V gene has CDR1 DFQATT and CDR2 SNEGSKA (reference sequence). V was cut by 0 bases and J by 0 bases, with 12 bases left in between. The CDR3 sequence: CSARDGRTSSYEQYF. The CDR3 region has the DNA TGCAGTGCTAGAGATGGACGGACGAGCTCCTACGAGCAGTACTTC.

The rearrangement joins TRBV6-6 to TRBJ2-4; TRBD2 matches 9 bases. V dropped 3 bases and J dropped 2; count of bases not matched to a gene: 5. The CDR3 runs to 16 residues. Per the germline V gene, CDR1 is MNHNY and CDR2 is SVGAGI (reference sequence). The CDR3 protein is CASSYGRGGPKNIQYF. The CDR3 nucleotides are TGTGCCAGCAGTTATGGGCGGGGGGGCCCCAAAAACATTCAGTACTTC.

The V and J genes are TRBV7-9 and TRBJ2-5; D is unclear. Trimming pared 1 base from V and 2 bases from J, leaving 14 bases between. Per germline, CDR1 SEHNR and CDR2 FQNEAQ (reference sequence). The CDR3 totals 16 residues. CDR3 sequence: CASSLGSSTWQETQYF. In DNA form, the CDR3 reads TGTGCCAGCAGCTTAGGCAGCTCCACATGGCAAGAGACCCAGTACTTC.

This rearrangement joins TRBV9 to TRBJ2-1; TRBD2 aligns across 9 bases. V was clipped by 4 bases and J by 7 bases; unmatched bases: 9. This CDR3 spans 15 amino acids. Looked up from germline, CDR1 is SGDLS and CDR2 is YYNGEE. The chain's CDR3 is CASSPPYSGGNEQFF. The CDR3, as DNA: TGTGCCAGCAGCCCGCCATATAGCGGGGGTAATGAGCAGTTCTTC.

This clonotype was seen a few times. The chain uses TRBV4-2 and TRBJ1-6, with TRBD1 matching 7 bases. This CDR3 has 16 amino acids. Unmatched junction bases numbered 5, after V lost 4 bases and J lost 2 bases. From germline, CDR1 is LGHNA and CDR2 YNFKEQ. This chain's CDR3 is CASSLETGTYNSPLHF. The CDR3 DNA sequence: TGTGCCAGCAGCCTCGAGACAGGGACCTATAATTCACCCCTCCACTTT.

This clonotype was recorded a few times. V gene TRBV20-1 combines with J gene TRBJ2-5; 10 bases are shared with TRBD2. V shed 1 base and J 4 bases; nucleotides not matched to a gene: 12. This CDR3 is 17 amino acids long. From germline, CDR1 is DFQATT and CDR2 SNEGSKA (reference sequence). The CDR3 nucleotides read TGCAGTGCTAGAGGAAGTAGCGGGGGGCCCCAGGGAGAGACCCAGTACTTC. This translates into CSARGSSGGPQGETQYF.

V and J are TRBV6-5 and TRBJ2-1, with unresolved D. V was clipped by 4 bases and J by 9 bases, with 10 bases between them. Germline V lookup: CDR1 MNHEY, CDR2 SVGAGI. The CDR3 runs to 12 residues. The CDR3, as DNA: TGTGCCAGCAGTTCAGTCTATGGTGAGCAGTTCTTC. Its translation: CASSSVYGEQFF.

CDR3 DNA: TGTGCCAGCAGCCGGTCGGGGGCAGATACGCAGTATTTT. It translates to CASSRSGADTQYF. V gene TRBV5-6 combines with J gene TRBJ2-3, with D maybe TRBD2 (6 bases). The ends were cut back, 4 bases at V and 4 bases at J, with 10 bases in the middle. Germline assignment: CDR1 SGHDT and CDR2 YYEEEE. The CDR3 contains 13 residues.

In this sample, this clonotype turned up a few times. J is TRBJ2-5 and V is TRBV7-9; possibly TRBD1 or TRBD2 for D (5 bases each). This CDR3 spans 16 amino acids. Between the trimmed V and J ends, which lost 3 bases and 3 bases, there was a span of 17 bases. Germline CDR1 SEHNR, CDR2 FQNEAQ (reference sequence). The CDR3 sequence: CASSFYLFGTKETQYF. CDR3 in DNA: TGTGCCAGCAGCTTTTATCTCTTCGGGACGAAAGAGACCCAGTACTTC.

This clonotype was counted between two and nine times. The chain carries TRBV7-3 and TRBJ1-1, with D tentatively TRBD1 (6 bases). The CDR3 covers 15 residues. Per germline, CDR1 SGHTA and CDR2 FQGTGA. The V gene lost 4 bases and the J gene lost 0 bases, with 12 bases spanning the gap. CDR3 nucleotides: TGTGCCAGCAGCTCGGGGGGCTTAGTGAACACTGAAGCTTTCTTT. Amino acids: CASSSGGLVNTEAFF.

This clonotype was detected only a few times. The CDR3 sequence is CSARTSGGYNEQFF. The CDR3 DNA follows: TGCAGTGCTAGGACTAGCGGGGGCTACAATGAGCAGTTCTTC. The rearrangement joins TRBV20-1 to TRBJ2-1; 12 nucleotides agree with TRBD2. CDR1 is DFQATT, CDR2 SNEGSKA, per germline (reference sequence). The CDR3 contains 14 residues. V lost 3 bases and J lost 3; bases outside the gene matches: 0.

The CDR3 DNA follows: TGTGCCACATCGCCGACGGGAAGTTACGAGCAGTACTTC. Translated: CATSPTGSYEQYF. V gene TRBV6-6 combines with J gene TRBJ2-7, with a possible D match to TRBD2 (5 bases). This CDR3 is built from 13 residues. V gave up 10 bases and J gave up 4 bases, with 17 bases separating them. Germline V CDR1 and CDR2: MNHNY, SVGAGI (reference sequence).

The table lists this clonotype with a few counts. This chain connects TRBV3-1 to TRBJ1-5, with D tentatively TRBD1 (6 bases). Germline-derived CDR1 and CDR2 are LGHDT and YNNKEL (reference sequence). CDR3 length: 14 amino acids. V lost 0 bases, J lost 6 bases, and 9 bases lay in between. CDR3 loop: CASSQEGGFQPQHF. CDR3 in DNA: TGTGCCAGCAGCCAAGAAGGGGGGTTTCAGCCCCAGCATTTT.

The chain combines TRBV24-1 with TRBJ2-4, with 9 bases matching TRBD1. Matching the DNA end better, TRBJ2-7 makes the J call doubtful. The germline gives CDR1 KGHDR, CDR2 SFDVKD. This CDR3 contains 15 residues. The CDR3 nucleotides are TGTGCCACCAGTTTAAAGGACAGGGGATTTTGCGAGCAGTACTTC. Residues: CATSLKDRGFCEQYF.

To note about this clonotype: Since a much larger clone is just one base distant, this may be a read error. The J gene is TRBJ2-1, the V gene TRBV4-1; D perhaps matches TRBD2 (6 bases). The DNA end is a closer match to TRBJ2-7, so the J assignment may be wrong. From germline, CDR1 is MGHRA and CDR2 YSYEKL. The CDR3 sequence is 15 residues long. CDR3 sequence (DNA): TGCGCCAGCAGCCAAGAGGAGGGGTTGCGATACGAGCAGTACTTC. Translation gives CASSQEEGLRYEQYF.

This chain uses TRBV20-1 with TRBJ1-1, with a tentative D call TRBD1 (5 bases). This CDR3 comprises 15 residues. Between the trimmed V and J ends, which lost 3 bases and 2 bases, there was a span of 16 bases. From germline, CDR1 is DFQATT and CDR2 SNEGSKA (reference sequence). Written as DNA, the CDR3 is TGCAGTGCTAGGGGACCCGGGGCGCGAAACACTGAAGCTTTCTTT. The encoded protein is CSARGPGARNTEAFF.

The rearrangement links TRBV4-3 to TRBJ2-1, with 9 bases fitting TRBD2. The CDR3 is 18 residues long. With 0 bases clipped from V and 8 bases from J, the junction kept 14 bases outside the gene matches. Germline lookup yields CDR1 LGHNA and CDR2 YSLEER. The CDR3 DNA sequence: TGCGCCAGCAGCCAAGACCCCCGACGAGCGGGGGGTCTCGATGAGCAGTTCTTC. Protein sequence: CASSQDPRRAGGLDEQFF.

The genes are TRBV12-3 or TRBV12-4 and TRBJ1-1; no definite D call. The CDR3 runs 14 residues. V lost 2 bases, J lost 5 bases, and 12 bases lay in between. In DNA form, the CDR3 reads TGTGCCAGCAGTTTACAGGCCGCGAGAACTGAAGCTTTCTTT. Translation gives CASSLQAARTEAFF.

This clonotype appeared a few times. The V call is TRBV28, the J call TRBJ2-7, with 10 nucleotides matching TRBD2. Germline lookup yields CDR1 MDHEN and CDR2 SYDVKM. This CDR3 comprises 17 residues. Trimming cost V 4 bases and J 0 bases; bases outside gene matches: 9. CDR3 amino acids: CASSSNSGGLSSYEQYF. The DNA for the CDR3 is TGTGCCAGCAGTTCGAATAGCGGGGGGCTCAGCTCCTACGAGCAGTACTTC.

The genes are TRBV11-2 and TRBJ2-5, with unresolved D. The J call may not be correct, given that the DNA end is closer to TRBJ2-7. Germline CDR1 is SGHAT and CDR2 is FQNNGV. This CDR3 has 11 residues. The CDR3 bases are TGTGCCAGCAGCCCCCTCTCCGAGCAGTACTTC. Its protein product is CASSPLSEQYF.